This T cell receptor beta chain is from a study of cytotoxic CD8 clonotypes in ibrutinib-treated CLL. Investigators sought sequencing depths of between 1 in 200,000 and 1 in 1 million T cells. The repertoire was sequenced with immunoSEQ multiplex PCR; TCRdb's copy has only in-frame clones and lacks some. The table lists 20,000 to 25,000 clones, about 75% of them singletons. The CDR3 totals 14 residues. Germline V gene data show CDR1 as SGHNT and CDR2 as YYREEE (reference sequence). The V end was cut by 0 bases, the J end by 4 bases, with 8 bases between. The sample consisted of PBMCs, taken after 24 months of ibrutinib treatment. This TCR came from a human donor with chronic lymphocytic leukemia. The V call is TRBV5-4, the J call TRBJ1-3; weak D call: TRBD1 (6 bases). DNA for the CDR3: TGTGCCAGCAGCTTGGGACAGGTGGGAAACACCATATATTTT. Translating gives CASSLGQVGNTIYF.